Below, one T cell receptor beta chain is given with its context. The target antigen is unknown. The donors were part of the validation cohort of around 110 subjects. That cohort was separate from the first cohort, which comprised 666 subjects. Clones were sequenced by immunoSEQ multiplex PCR, and TCRdb holds only the in-frame ones, with some missing. The sample lists approximately 280,000 clones, 65% to 90% seen once, with around 1% in the top ten. The V segment lost 0 bases and the J segment 7 bases; nucleotides outside the gene matches: 9. The CDR3 consists of 16 residues. CDR1 is GTSNPN, CDR2 SVGIG, per germline (reference sequence). This specimen comes from a study of cytomegalovirus exposure and HLA in healthy donors. Study-level points and caveats: While the bulk of TCR sequences proved rare, some public TCRs turned up in many donors. The study flagged approximately 180 TCR beta chains as cytomegalovirus-associated.

Sequences were obtained from PBMCs. This rearrangement joins TRBV30 to TRBJ2-5; 12 bases match TRBD1. This sequence originates from a woman under 30 in good health and CMV-seronegative. The CDR3 sequence is CAWSVPPGQGATTQYF. CDR3 DNA sequence: TGTGCCTGGAGTGTACCCCCGGGACAGGGGGCGACGACCCAGTACTTC.